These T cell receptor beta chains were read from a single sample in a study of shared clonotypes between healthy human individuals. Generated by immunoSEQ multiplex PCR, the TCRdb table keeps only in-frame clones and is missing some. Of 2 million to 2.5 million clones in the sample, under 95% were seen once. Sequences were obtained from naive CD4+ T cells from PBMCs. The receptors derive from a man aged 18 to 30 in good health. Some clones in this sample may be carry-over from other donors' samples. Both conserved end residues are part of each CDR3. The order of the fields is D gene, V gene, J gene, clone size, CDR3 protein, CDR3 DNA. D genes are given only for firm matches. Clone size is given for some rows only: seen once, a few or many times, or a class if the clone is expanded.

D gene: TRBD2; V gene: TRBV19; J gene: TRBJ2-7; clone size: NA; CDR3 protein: CASSIGTPELIAGAWVYEQYF; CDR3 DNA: TGTGCCAGTAGTATAGGGACTCCGGAGCTGATAGCGGGAGCTTGGGTCTACGAGCAGTACTTC
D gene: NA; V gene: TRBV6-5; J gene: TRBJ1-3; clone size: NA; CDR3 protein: CASTSDGRSGNTIYF; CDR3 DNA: TGTGCCAGTACCTCGGACGGACGCTCTGGAAACACCATATATTTT
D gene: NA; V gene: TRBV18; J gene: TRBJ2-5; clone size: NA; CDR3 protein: CASSPISGGGETQYF; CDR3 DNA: TGTGCCAGCTCACCAATTAGCGGTGGTGGAGAGACCCAGTACTTC
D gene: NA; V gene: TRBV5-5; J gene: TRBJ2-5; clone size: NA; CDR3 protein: CASSLGGVYQETQYF; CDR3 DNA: TGTGCCAGCAGCTTGGGGGGCGTGTACCAAGAGACCCAGTACTTC
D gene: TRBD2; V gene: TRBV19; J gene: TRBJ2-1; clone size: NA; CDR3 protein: CASTSGTSGRGDNEQFF; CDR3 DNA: TGTGCCAGTACCTCCGGGACTAGCGGGAGAGGGGACAATGAGCAGTTCTTC
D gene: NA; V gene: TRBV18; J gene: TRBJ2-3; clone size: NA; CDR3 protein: CASSPPGRSRDTQYF; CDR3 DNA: TGTGCCAGCTCACCACCGGGCAGGTCACGGGATACGCAGTATTTT
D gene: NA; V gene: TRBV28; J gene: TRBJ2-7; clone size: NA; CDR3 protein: CASSLSVPPYEQYF; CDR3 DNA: TGTGCCAGCAGTTTGTCGGTCCCGCCCTACGAGCAGTACTTC
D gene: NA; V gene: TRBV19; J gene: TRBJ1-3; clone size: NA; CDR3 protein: CASSIAGFGNTIYF; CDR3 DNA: TGTGCCAGTAGTATAGCGGGGTTCGGAAACACCATATATTTT
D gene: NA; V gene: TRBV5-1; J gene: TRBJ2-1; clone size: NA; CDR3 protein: CASSFGRESVEQFF; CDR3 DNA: TGCGCCAGCAGCTTCGGCCGGGAGAGCGTTGAGCAGTTCTTC
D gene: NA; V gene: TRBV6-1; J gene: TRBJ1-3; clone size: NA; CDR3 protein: CASSEHDAGNTIYF; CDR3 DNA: TGTGCCAGCAGCGAGCATGATGCTGGAAACACCATATATTTT
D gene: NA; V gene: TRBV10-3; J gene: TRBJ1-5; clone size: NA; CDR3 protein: CAVHRELNQPQHF; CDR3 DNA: TGTGCCGTCCACCGGGAGTTAAATCAGCCCCAGCATTTT
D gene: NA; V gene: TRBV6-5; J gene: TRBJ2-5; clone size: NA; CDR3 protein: CASSYTRGQETQYF; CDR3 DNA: TGTGCCAGCAGCTATACGCGGGGCCAAGAGACCCAGTACTTC
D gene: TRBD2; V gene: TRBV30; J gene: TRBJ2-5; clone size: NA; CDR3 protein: CAWSGSSGPQETQYF; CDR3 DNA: TGTGCCTGGAGTGGGTCTAGCGGGCCTCAAGAGACCCAGTACTTC
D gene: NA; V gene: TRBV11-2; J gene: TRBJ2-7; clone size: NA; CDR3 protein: CASSLTTLVFSTGEQYF; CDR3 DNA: TGTGCCAGCAGCTTGACCACGTTGGTTTTTTCGACGGGAGAGCAGTACTTC
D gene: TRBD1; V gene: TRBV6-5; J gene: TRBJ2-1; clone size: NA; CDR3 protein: CASSRTGTSYNEQFF; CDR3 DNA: TGTGCCAGCAGTAGGACAGGGACCTCCTACAATGAGCAGTTCTTC
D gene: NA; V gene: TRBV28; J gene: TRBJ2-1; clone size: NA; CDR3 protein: CASRLDNEQFF; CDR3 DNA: TGTGCCAGCAGATTGGACAATGAGCAGTTCTTC
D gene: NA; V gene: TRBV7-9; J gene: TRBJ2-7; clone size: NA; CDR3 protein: CASSLARGQLSEQYF; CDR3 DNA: TGTGCCAGCAGCTTAGCGAGGGGACAACTCTCCGAGCAGTACTTC
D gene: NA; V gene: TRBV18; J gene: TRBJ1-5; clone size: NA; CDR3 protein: CASSPTGSDQPQHF; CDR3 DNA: TGTGCCAGCTCACCAACAGGGAGCGATCAGCCCCAGCATTTT
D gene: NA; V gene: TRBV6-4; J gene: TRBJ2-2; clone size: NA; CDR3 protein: CASKEGRNTGELFF; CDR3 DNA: TGTGCCAGCAAGGAAGGGCGGAACACCGGGGAGCTGTTTTTT
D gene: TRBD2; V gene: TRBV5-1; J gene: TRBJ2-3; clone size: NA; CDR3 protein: CASSLGGLAGGGADTQYF; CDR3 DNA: TGCGCCAGCAGCCTCGGAGGGCTAGCGGGAGGAGGCGCAGATACGCAGTATTTT
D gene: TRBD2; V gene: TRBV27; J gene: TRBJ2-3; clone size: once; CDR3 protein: CASSWDYPSDTQYF; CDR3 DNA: TGTGCCAGCAGTTGGGACTACCCCTCAGATACGCAGTATTTT
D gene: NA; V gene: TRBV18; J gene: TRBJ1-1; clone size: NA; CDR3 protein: CASSPPPRGHTEAFF; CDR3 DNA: TGTGCCAGCTCACCACCCCCGAGGGGTCACACTGAAGCTTTCTTT
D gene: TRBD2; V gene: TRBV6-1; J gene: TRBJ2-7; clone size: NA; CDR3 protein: CASSGGEGYEQYF; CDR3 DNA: TGTGCCAGCAGTGGTGGGGAGGGCTACGAGCAGTACTTC
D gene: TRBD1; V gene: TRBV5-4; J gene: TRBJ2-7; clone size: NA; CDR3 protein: CASSPVGTGNPYEQYF; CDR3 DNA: TGTGCCAGCAGCCCGGTGGGGACAGGGAATCCCTACGAGCAGTACTTC
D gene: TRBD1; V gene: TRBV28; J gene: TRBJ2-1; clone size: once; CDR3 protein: CASSLSGQGSYNEQFF; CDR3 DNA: TGTGCCAGCAGTCTGTCCGGACAGGGATCCTACAATGAGCAGTTCTTC
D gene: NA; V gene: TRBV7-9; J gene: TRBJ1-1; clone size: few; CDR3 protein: CASSHWSTEAFF; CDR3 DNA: TGTGCCAGCAGCCACTGGAGCACTGAAGCTTTCTTT
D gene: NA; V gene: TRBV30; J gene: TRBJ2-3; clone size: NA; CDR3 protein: CAWSVGGSTDTQYF; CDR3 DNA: TGTGCCTGGAGTGTAGGGGGAAGCACAGATACGCAGTATTTT
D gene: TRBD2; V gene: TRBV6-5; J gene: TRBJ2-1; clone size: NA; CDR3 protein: CASGTGLAGVNEQFF; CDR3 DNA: TGTGCCAGCGGAACCGGACTAGCGGGAGTCAATGAGCAGTTCTTC
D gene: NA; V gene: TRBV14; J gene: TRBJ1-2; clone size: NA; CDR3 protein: CASSLGPGGYGYTF; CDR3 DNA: TGTGCCAGCAGCCTAGGCCCTGGGGGCTATGGCTACACCTTC
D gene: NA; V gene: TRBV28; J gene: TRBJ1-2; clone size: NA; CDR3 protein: CASSPISGLGGYTF; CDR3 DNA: TGTGCCAGCAGCCCGATTTCAGGGTTGGGGGGCTACACCTTC
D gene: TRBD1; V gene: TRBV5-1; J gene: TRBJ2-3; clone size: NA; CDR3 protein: CASSPGTGVADTQYF; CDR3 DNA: TGCGCCAGCAGCCCCGGGACAGGGGTGGCAGATACGCAGTATTTT
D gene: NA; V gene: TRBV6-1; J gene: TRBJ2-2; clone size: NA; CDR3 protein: CASAARGGETGELFF; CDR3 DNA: TGTGCCAGCGCAGCCAGGGGAGGAGAAACCGGGGAGCTGTTTTTT
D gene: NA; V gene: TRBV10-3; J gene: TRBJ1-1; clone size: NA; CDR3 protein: CAISESRFMNTEAFF; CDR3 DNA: TGTGCCATCAGTGAGTCAAGGTTCATGAACACTGAAGCTTTCTTT
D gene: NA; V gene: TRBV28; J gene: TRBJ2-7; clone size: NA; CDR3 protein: CASSSLTAPRVEQYF; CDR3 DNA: TGTGCCAGCAGTTCTCTTACCGCCCCGAGGGTCGAGCAGTACTTC
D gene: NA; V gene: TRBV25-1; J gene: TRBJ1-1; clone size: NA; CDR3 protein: CASSELWEGPDTEAFF; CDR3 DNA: TGTGCCAGCAGTGAATTGTGGGAGGGACCCGACACTGAAGCTTTCTTT
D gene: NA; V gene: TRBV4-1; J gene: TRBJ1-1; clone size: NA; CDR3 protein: CASSRPMGNTEAFF; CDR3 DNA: TGCGCCAGCAGTCGCCCGATGGGGAACACTGAAGCTTTCTTT
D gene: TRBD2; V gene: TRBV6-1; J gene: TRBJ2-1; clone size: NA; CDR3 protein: CATHSGSGHNEQFF; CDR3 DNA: TGTGCCACCCATAGCGGGAGTGGGCACAATGAGCAGTTCTTC
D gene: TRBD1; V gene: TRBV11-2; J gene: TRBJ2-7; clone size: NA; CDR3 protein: CASSWDRGSYEQYF; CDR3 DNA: TGTGCCAGCAGCTGGGACAGGGGTTCCTACGAGCAGTACTTC
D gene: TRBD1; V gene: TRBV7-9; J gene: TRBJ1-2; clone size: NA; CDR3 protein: CASSLFSGGIGYTF; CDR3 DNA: TGTGCCAGCAGCTTATTCTCAGGGGGCATAGGCTACACCTTC
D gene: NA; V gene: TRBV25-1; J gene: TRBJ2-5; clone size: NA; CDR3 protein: CASSESRGGAETQYF; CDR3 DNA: TGTGCCAGCAGTGAAAGCAGAGGGGGTGCGGAGACCCAGTACTTC
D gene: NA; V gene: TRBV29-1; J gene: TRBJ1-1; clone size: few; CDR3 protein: CSTRVTGMNTEAFF; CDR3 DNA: TGCAGCACCCGAGTCACGGGGATGAACACTGAAGCTTTCTTT
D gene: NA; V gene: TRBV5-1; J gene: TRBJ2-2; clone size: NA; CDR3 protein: CASSPDANTGELFF; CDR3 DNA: TGCGCCAGCAGCCCGGATGCGAACACCGGGGAGCTGTTTTTT
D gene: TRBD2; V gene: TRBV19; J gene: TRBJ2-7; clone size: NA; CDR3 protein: CASSIHSGGLPYEQYF; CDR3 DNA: TGTGCCAGTAGTATCCATAGCGGGGGACTTCCCTACGAGCAGTACTTC
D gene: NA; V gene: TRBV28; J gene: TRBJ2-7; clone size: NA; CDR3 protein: CASSLGDYEQYF; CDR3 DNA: TGTGCCAGCAGCCTCGGAGACTACGAGCAGTACTTC
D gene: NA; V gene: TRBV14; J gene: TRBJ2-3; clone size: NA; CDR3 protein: CASSYGTFTDTQYF; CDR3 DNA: TGTGCCAGCAGCTATGGGACTTTCACAGATACGCAGTATTTT
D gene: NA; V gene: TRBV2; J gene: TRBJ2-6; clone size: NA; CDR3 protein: CASSDWSSGANVLTF; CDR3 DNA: TGTGCCAGCAGTGATTGGAGCTCTGGGGCCAACGTCCTGACTTTC
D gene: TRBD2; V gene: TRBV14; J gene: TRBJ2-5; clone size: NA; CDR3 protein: CASSQALAGVQETQYF; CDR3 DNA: TGTGCCAGCAGCCAAGCCCTAGCGGGAGTTCAAGAGACCCAGTACTTC
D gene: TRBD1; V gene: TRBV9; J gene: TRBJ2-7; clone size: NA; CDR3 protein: CASSAGTGQGWEQYF; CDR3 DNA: TGTGCCAGCAGCGCCGGGACAGGGCAAGGTTGGGAGCAGTACTTC
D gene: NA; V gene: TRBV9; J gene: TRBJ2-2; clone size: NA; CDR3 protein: CASSVGWSVTGELFF; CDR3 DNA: TGTGCCAGCAGCGTAGGTTGGAGCGTCACCGGGGAGCTGTTTTTT
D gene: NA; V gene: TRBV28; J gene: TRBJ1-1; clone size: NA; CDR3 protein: CASSLRSGGNTEAFF; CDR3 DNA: TGTGCCAGCAGTTTAAGAAGTGGCGGGAACACTGAAGCTTTCTTT
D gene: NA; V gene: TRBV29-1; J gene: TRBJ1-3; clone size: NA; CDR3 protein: CSAAPQGMGGNTIYF; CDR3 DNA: TGCAGCGCCGCCCCCCAGGGGATGGGGGGAAACACCATATATTTT
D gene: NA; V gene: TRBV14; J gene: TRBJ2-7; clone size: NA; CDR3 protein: CASSRGRRYEQYF; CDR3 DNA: TGTGCCAGCAGTAGGGGGAGGAGATACGAGCAGTACTTC
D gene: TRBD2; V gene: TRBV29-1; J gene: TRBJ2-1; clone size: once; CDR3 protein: CSVVSGRNEQFF; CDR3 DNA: TGCAGCGTTGTTAGCGGGAGAAATGAGCAGTTCTTC
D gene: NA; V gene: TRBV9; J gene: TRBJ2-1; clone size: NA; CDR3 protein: CASSVAGSGLLLNEQFF; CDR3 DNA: TGTGCCAGCAGCGTAGCCGGGAGTGGGCTCCTTTTGAATGAGCAGTTCTTC
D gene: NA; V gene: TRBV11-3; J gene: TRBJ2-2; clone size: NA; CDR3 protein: CASSPGQNTGELFF; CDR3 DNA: TGTGCCAGCAGCCCGGGACAGAACACCGGGGAGCTGTTTTTT
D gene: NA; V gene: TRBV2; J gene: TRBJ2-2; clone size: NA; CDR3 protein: CATHGSGELFF; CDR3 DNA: TGTGCCACCCATGGGTCCGGGGAGCTGTTTTTT
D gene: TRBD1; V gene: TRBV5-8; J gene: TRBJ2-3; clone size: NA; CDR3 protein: CASSTPGTGLDTQYF; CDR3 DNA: TGTGCCAGCAGCACCCCCGGGACAGGGTTAGATACGCAGTATTTT